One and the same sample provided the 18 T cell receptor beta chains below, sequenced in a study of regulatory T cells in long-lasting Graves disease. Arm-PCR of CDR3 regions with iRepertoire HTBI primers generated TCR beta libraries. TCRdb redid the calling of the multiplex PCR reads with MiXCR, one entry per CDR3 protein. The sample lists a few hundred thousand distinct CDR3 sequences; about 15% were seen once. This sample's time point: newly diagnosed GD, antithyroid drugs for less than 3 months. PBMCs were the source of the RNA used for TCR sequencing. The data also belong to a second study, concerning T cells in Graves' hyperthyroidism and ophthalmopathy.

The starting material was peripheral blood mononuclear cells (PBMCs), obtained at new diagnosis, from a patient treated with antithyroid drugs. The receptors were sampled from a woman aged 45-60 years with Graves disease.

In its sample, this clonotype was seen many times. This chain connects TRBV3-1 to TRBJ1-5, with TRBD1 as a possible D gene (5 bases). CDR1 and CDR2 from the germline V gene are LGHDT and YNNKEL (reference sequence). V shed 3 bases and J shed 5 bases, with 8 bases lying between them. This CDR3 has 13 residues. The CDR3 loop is CASSQTEDQPQHF. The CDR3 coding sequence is TGTGCCAGCAGCCAGACAGAGGATCAGCCCCAGCATTTT.

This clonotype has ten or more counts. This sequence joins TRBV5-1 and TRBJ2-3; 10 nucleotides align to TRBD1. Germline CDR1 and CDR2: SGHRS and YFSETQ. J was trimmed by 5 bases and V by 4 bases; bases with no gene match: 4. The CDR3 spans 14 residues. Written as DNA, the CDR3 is TGCGCCAGCAGCACTGGACAGGGGGAAGATACGCAGTATTTT. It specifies CASSTGQGEDTQYF.

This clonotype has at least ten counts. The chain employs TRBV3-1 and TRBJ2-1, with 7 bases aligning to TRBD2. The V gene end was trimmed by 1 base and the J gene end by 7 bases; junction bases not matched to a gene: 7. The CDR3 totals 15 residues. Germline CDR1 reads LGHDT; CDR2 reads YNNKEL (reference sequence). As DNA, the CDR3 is TGTGCCAGCAGCCAAGCGGGCGGGAGCTTTAATGAGCAGTTCTTC. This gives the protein CASSQAGGSFNEQFF.

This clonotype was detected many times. The CDR3 loop is CASSLVGGRFYNEQFF. In DNA, the CDR3 is TGTGCCAGCAGCTTAGTAGGTGGGAGGTTTTATAATGAGCAGTTCTTC. This chain connects TRBV11-2 to TRBJ2-1; D is possibly TRBD2 (6 bases). The length of the CDR3 is 16 residues. Germline V gives CDR1 SGHAT, CDR2 FQNNGV. The V end lost 1 base, the J end lost 7 bases, and 17 bases lay between the germline ends. Combining the CDR3 with reference TRBV11-2 and TRBJ2-1 gives the whole variable domain EAGVAQSPRYKIIEKRQSVAFWCNPISGHATLYWYQQILGQGPKLLIQFQNNGVVDDSQLPKDRFSAERLKGVDSTLKIQPAKLEDSAVYLCASSLVGGRFYNEQFFGPGTRLTVL.

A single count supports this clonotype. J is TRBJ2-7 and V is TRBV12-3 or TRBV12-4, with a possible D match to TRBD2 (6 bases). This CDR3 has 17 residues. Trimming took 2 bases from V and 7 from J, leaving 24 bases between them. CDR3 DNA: TGTGCCAGCAGTTTAATGAGACTAGTGATCCGCCACAATGAGCAGTACTTC. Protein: CASSLMRLVIRHNEQYF.

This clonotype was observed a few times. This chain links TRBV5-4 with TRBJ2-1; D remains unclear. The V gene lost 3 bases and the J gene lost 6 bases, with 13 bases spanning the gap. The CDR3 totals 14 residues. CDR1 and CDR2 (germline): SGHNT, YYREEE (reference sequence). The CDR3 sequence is CASSSPDSANEQFF. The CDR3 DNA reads TGTGCCAGCAGCTCACCGGATAGTGCCAATGAGCAGTTCTTC.

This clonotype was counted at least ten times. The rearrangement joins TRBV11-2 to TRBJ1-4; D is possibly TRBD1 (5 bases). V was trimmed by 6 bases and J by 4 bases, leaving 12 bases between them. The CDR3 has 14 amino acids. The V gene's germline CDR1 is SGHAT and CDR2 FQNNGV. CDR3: CASRGPRFNEKLFF. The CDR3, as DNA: TGTGCCAGCAGGGGGCCCAGGTTTAATGAAAAACTGTTTTTT.

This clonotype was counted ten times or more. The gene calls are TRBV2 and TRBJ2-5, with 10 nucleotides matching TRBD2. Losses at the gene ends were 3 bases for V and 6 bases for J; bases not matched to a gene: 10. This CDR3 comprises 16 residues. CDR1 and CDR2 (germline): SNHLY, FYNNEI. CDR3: CASSDRLAGVGKTQYF. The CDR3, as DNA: TGTGCCAGCAGTGATCGCCTAGCGGGAGTTGGAAAGACCCAGTACTTC.

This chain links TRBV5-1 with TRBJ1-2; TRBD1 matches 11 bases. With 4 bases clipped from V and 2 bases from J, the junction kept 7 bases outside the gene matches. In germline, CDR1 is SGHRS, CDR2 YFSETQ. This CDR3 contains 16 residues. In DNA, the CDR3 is TGCGCCAGCAGCGCTGGACAGGGGGCAATGAACTATGGCTACACCTTC. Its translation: CASSAGQGAMNYGYTF. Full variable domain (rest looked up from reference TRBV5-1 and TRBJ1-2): KAGVTQTPRYLIKTRGQQVTLSCSPISGHRSVSWYQQTPGQGLQFLFEYFSETQRNKGNFPGRFSGRQFSNSRSEMNVSTLELGDSALYLCASSAGQGAMNYGYTFGSGTRLTVV.

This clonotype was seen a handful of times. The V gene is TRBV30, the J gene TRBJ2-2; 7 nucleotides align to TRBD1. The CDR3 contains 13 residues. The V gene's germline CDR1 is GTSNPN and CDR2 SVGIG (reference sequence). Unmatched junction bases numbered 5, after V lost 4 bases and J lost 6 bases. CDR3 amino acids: CAWNRGDPGELFF. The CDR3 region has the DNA TGTGCCTGGAACAGGGGCGACCCCGGGGAGCTGTTTTTT.

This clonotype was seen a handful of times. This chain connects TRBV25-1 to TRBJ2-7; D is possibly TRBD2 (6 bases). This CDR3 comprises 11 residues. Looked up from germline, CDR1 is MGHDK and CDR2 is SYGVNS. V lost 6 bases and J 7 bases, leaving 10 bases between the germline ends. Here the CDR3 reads CASRGGKEQYF. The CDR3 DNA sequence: TGTGCCAGCAGGGGGGGTAAAGAGCAGTACTTC.

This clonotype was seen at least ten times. CDR3 nucleotide sequence: TGTGCCAGCAGCCCCCCGGGGACACTTGAAAAACTGTTTTTT. Residues: CASSPPGTLEKLFF. The rearrangement links TRBV13 to TRBJ1-4, with D maybe TRBD1 (6 bases). V gave up 5 bases and J gave up 7 bases, with 14 bases separating them. Germline assignment: CDR1 PRHDT and CDR2 FYEKMQ (reference sequence). This CDR3 has 14 amino acids.

This CDR3 is CSVELSETQYF. DNA for the CDR3: TGCAGCGTTGAGTTGTCAGAGACCCAGTACTTC. V and J are TRBV29-1 and TRBJ2-5; no reliable D call. The CDR3 totals 11 residues. Trimming removed 3 bases from V and 4 bases from J, with 6 bases in between. Germline CDR1 reads SQVTM; CDR2 reads ANQGSEA.

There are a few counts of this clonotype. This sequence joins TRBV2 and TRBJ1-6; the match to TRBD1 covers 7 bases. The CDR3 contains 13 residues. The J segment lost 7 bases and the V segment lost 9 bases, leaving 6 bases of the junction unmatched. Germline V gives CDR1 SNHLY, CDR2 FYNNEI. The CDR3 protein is CASEDRRNSPLHF. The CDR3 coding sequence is TGTGCCAGTGAGGACAGGAGAAATTCACCCCTCCACTTT.

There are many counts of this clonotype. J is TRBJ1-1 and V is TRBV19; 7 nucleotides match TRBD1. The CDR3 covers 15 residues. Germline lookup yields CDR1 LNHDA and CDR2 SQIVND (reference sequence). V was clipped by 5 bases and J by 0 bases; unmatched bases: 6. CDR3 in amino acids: CASSARQGVNTEAFF. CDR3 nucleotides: TGTGCCAGTAGTGCGCGACAGGGAGTGAACACTGAAGCTTTCTTT.

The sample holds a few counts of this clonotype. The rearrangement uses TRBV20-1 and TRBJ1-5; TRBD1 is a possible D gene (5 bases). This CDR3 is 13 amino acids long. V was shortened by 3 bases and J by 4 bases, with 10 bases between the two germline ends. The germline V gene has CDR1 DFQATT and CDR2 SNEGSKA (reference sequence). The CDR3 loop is CSARRQSNQPQHF. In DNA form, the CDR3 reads TGCAGTGCTAGGAGACAGTCAAATCAGCCCCAGCATTTT.

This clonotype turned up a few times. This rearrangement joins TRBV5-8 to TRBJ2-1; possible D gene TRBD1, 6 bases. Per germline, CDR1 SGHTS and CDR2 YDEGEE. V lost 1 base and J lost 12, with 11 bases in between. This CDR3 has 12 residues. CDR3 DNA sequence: TGTGCCAGCAGCTTGACAGGGATAGTGCAGTTCTTC. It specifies CASSLTGIVQFF.

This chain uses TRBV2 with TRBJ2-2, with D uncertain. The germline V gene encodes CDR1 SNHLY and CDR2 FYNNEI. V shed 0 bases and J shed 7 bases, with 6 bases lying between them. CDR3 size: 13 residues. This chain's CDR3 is CASSEAQYGELFF. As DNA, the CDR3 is TGTGCCAGCAGTGAAGCGCAATACGGGGAGCTGTTTTTT.